This entry lists 13 T cell receptor beta chains sequenced from one sample in a study of blood T cells in healthy people across ages. Then a second PCR, running about 6 to 11 cycles, was carried out with a sample-barcoded 5' primer and a J-beta primer mix. Each CDR3 protein is one row after TCRdb ran MiXCR on the 5' RACE reads. The sample lists 550,000 to 800,000 distinct CDR3 sequences, roughly 21% occurring once. What was sequenced was blood. Source of these receptors: a man between 70 and 80 years old in good health.

CDR3 sequence: CASSSGTSGSGTQYF. Written as DNA, the CDR3 is TGCGCCAGCAGCTCCGGGACTAGCGGCTCGGGGACCCAGTACTTC. The rearrangement uses TRBV5-1 and TRBJ2-5; 11 positions match TRBD2. The CDR3 covers 15 residues. The J segment lost 7 bases and the V segment lost 3 bases, leaving 8 bases of the junction unmatched. The germline gives CDR1 SGHRS, CDR2 YFSETQ.

This clonotype has just a few counts. DNA of the CDR3: TGTGCCAGCAAGGGACCAGGAAATCAGCCCCAGCATTTT. This encodes CASKGPGNQPQHF. This rearrangement joins TRBV12-3 or TRBV12-4 to TRBJ1-5; D might be TRBD1 (5 bases). This CDR3 is built from 13 residues. V lost 7 bases, J lost 4 bases, and 11 bases lay in between.

This clonotype was seen a few times. The chain employs TRBV29-1 and TRBJ2-5, with a tentative D call TRBD2 (6 bases). The V end was cut by 5 bases, the J end by 5 bases, with 12 bases between. This CDR3 comprises 12 residues. Germline values: CDR1 SQVTM, CDR2 ANQGSEA. The CDR3 sequence: CSVWDSAETQYF. In nucleotides, the CDR3 is TGCAGCGTTTGGGACTCGGCGGAGACCCAGTACTTC. Full variable domain (outside the CDR3, taken from reference TRBV29-1 and TRBJ2-5): SAVISQKPSRDICQRGTSLTIQCQVDSQVTMMFWYRQQPGQSLTLIATANQGSEATYESGFVIDKFPISRPNLTFSTLTVSNMSPEDSSIYLCSVWDSAETQYFGPGTRLLVL.

The CDR3 nucleotides read TGTGCCAGCAGTTACCCAGGGAACACTGAAGCTTTCTTT. Protein: CASSYPGNTEAFF. The chain links TRBV6-7 to TRBJ1-1; D gene ambiguous. TRBV6-7 is identified as an open reading frame with a role that is uncertain. The CDR3 consists of 13 residues. V dropped 2 bases and J dropped 1 base, with 5 bases sitting between them.

This chain uses TRBV20-1 with TRBJ1-1, with D possibly matching TRBD1 (5 bases). The CDR3 totals 15 residues. Germline assignment: CDR1 DFQATT and CDR2 SNEGSKA (reference sequence). Trimming removed 5 bases at V and 5 bases at J, with 21 bases between. The CDR3 reads CSAPRPGRARTEAFF. In DNA, the CDR3 is TGCAGTGCTCCCCGCCCGGGCAGGGCGCGGACTGAAGCTTTCTTT.

This clonotype was seen at least ten times. The chain combines TRBV6-2 or TRBV6-3 with TRBJ2-5; D is uncertain. The V gene's germline CDR1 is MNHEY and CDR2 SVGEGT. Trimming took 2 bases from V and 5 from J, leaving 3 bases between them. The CDR3 consists of 11 residues. The CDR3: CASSYGETQYF. In nucleotides, the CDR3 is TGTGCCAGCAGTTACGGGGAGACCCAGTACTTC.

This chain connects TRBV4-1 to TRBJ1-2; D is uncertain. The germline V gene encodes CDR1 MGHRA and CDR2 YSYEKL. V gave up 1 base and J gave up 4 bases, with 13 bases separating them. There are 15 residues in the CDR3. Here the CDR3 reads CASSQVGGRLYGYTF. CDR3 sequence (DNA): TGCGCCAGCAGCCAAGTCGGTGGGCGTCTCTATGGCTACACCTTC.

This clonotype was counted between two and nine times. The chain links TRBV6-5 to TRBJ2-5; 16 bases agree with TRBD2. The J call is uncertain, as TRBJ2-1 better fits the DNA end. This CDR3 contains 19 residues. Per germline, CDR1 MNHEY and CDR2 SVGAGI. The CDR3 loop is CASSFLGTSGRAVDNEQFF. The CDR3 DNA is TGTGCCAGCAGTTTTCTTGGGACTAGCGGGAGGGCCGTGGACAATGAGCAGTTCTTC.

This clonotype was counted a few times. The chain recombines TRBV6-2 or TRBV6-3 with TRBJ2-5; a weak D match, TRBD2 (6 bases). V lost 6 bases and J lost 0, with 14 bases in between. CDR3 length: 15 residues. Germline CDR1 reads MNHEY; CDR2 reads SVGEGT. The CDR3 protein is CASSRPGLNQETQYF. CDR3 nucleotides: TGTGCCAGCAGCCGACCCGGACTAAACCAAGAGACCCAGTACTTC.

This chain connects TRBV30 to TRBJ2-7; D might be TRBD1 (6 bases). The CDR3 contains 13 residues. V lost 1 base and J 4 bases, leaving 11 bases between the germline ends. Germline assignment: CDR1 GTSNPN and CDR2 SVGIG (reference sequence). The CDR3 spells CAWSGNDRYEQYF. CDR3 nucleotides: TGTGCCTGGAGTGGGAATGACAGGTACGAGCAGTACTTC.

This clonotype was detected a few times. The chain links TRBV12-3 or TRBV12-4 to TRBJ1-1; TRBD1 matches 7 bases. Trimming removed 5 bases from V and 2 bases from J; junction bases left unmatched: 5. The CDR3 is 14 residues long. DNA for the CDR3: TGTGCCAGCAGTCGACAGGGCTTTAACACTGAAGCTTTCTTT. It specifies CASSRQGFNTEAFF.

This clonotype was observed a handful of times. The chain is built from TRBV12-3 or TRBV12-4 and TRBJ2-2; D could derive from TRBD1 or TRBD2 (5 bases each). Between the trimmed V and J ends, which lost 4 bases and 8 bases, there was a span of 14 bases. This CDR3 comprises 14 residues. CDR3 sequence: CASSSRDVGGELFF. The DNA of the CDR3 is TGTGCCAGCAGTTCTAGGGACGTGGGAGGGGAGCTGTTTTTT.

This clonotype appeared a few times. V gene TRBV18 combines with J gene TRBJ1-1, with no clear D. Trimming cost V 5 bases and J 8 bases, with 6 bases left between them. The germline CDR1 and CDR2 sequences are KGHSH and LQKENI. CDR3 length: 10 amino acids. The CDR3 coding sequence is TGTGCCAGCTCAACGGGGGAAGCTTTCTTT. Translating it yields CASSTGEAFF.